This TCR beta chain was identified in a study of memory CD4+ T cells and cytomegalovirus serostatus (dated by TCRdb to the late 2010s). Regarding the study in general: The cohort included approximately 35 healthy adults from Belgium, of whom 9 were CMV seropositive and 24 were CMV seronegative. The study sequenced CD4+ memory TCRbeta repertoires of a Belgian cohort with known cytomegalovirus serostatus to replicate a published TCR-based CMV serostatus classifier. Study-level results and caveats: The results were interpreted as suggesting that the CMV-associated TCR signature is largely present in the CD4+ memory repertoire. On the Belgian cohort, the classifier based on the original framework reached a median bootstrapped AUC of approximately 0.95, with a 95% CI of 0.76-1.00. CMV serostatus prediction reached a median bootstrapped AUC of 0.95 with the original framework and just under 0.92 with a US-trained random forest. Among the 160 or so previously reported CMV-associated TCRbeta sequences, over 65 showed up in the CD4+ memory repertoires, with each one found in between one and five individuals. Only CD4+CD45RO+ memory cells were sequenced, unlike the original study, which covered naive and memory CD4+ and CD8+ populations.

Single viable CD3+CD4+CD8-CD45RO+ cells were sorted as memory CD4+ T cells on a FACSAria II. CMV serostatus was assessed using a Roche Elecsys assay, by which serum IgG against CMV pp150, pp28, p38 and p52 was detected. After thawing, total CD4+ T cells were enriched by positive selection with CD4 magnetic microbeads. Samples originated from another study that specifically interrogated the CD4+ T cell memory repertoire. Peripheral blood mononuclear cells were isolated and cryopreserved following standard operating procedures; serum was stored at -80 °C. The staining used CD3-PerCP (BW264/56), CD4-APC (RPA-T4), CD45RO-PE (UCHT1) and CD8-Pacific Orange (3B5) antibodies, and Sytox blue was used to exclude non-viable cells. The Quick-DNA Microprep Kit was used to extract genomic DNA from the sorted cells. Amplification of TCRbeta DNA was done with the immunoSEQ hsTCRbeta kit, following the protocol from the manufacturer. TCRbeta libraries were sequenced on an Illumina MiSeq instrument. The published analysis was carried out like this. Removing out-of-frame sequences left some 2,200,000 distinct TCRbeta sequences, an average of roughly 63,000 per individual. Each individual was scored according to the count of approximately 170 previously reported CMV-associated TCRbeta sequences and the total productive distinct TCRbeta count. A beta-binomial model was reimplemented in Python, and scikit-learn random forests with default parameters were trained on US cohort data. Classifier performance on the Belgian cohort was summarized as median AUC with percentile confidence intervals over 10,000 bootstrap iterations. In TCRdb, the immuneACCESS table is reduced to in-frame sequences with V and J assigned. These tables do not hold every clone; where another copy was compared, an unresolved V gene accounts for under half, and the others remain unexplained. V, J and clone size are taken as reported in that table, and D and trimming were inferred from the DNA itself. Here the sample has around 45,000 clones; 76% occur a single time. Of the sample, around 1.9% is held by the ten largest clones.

Remarks on this clone: What this receptor recognizes is not known. No qualities accompany the bases; no much larger clone lies one base away.

The trim is 8 bases for V and 4 bases for J, with a gap of 12 bases between the germline ends. The CDR3 spans 13 residues, from the cysteine through the phenylalanine. Only the CDR3 DNA stays, 39 bases, in frame from base 1. CDR1 and CDR2 (LNHNV, YYDKDF) derive from the germline V gene (reference sequence). The material sequenced was memory CD4+ T cells from blood. This TCR came from an adult in good health and CMV-seronegative. The sequence links TRBV15 to TRBJ1-3; the D gene assignment is ambiguous. The CDR3 sequence is CATHRVGGNTIYF. DNA sequence: TGTGCCACCCATCGGGTCGGGGGAAACACCATATATTTT.